Listed here are 27 T cell receptor beta chains from one sample, sequenced in a study of T cells in tumors after PD-1 blockade. Some clones are missing from TCRdb's copy, which holds only in-frame ones; the method was immunoSEQ multiplex PCR. The table has around 50,000 clones, more than 75% seen once. The specimen was PBMCs, collected before anti-PD-1 treatment. The origin of the receptors is a human donor with basal cell carcinoma.

CDR3 in DNA: TGTGCCTGGGGGGGCGGACTAGCGCTGAACACCGGGGAGCTGTTTTTT. Encoded protein: CAWGGGLALNTGELFF. This chain uses TRBV30 with TRBJ2-2; 9 bases line up with TRBD2. CDR3 length equals 16 residues. Germline V gives CDR1 GTSNPN, CDR2 SVGIG (reference sequence). With V trimmed by 5 bases and J by 1 base, 8 bases remained unmatched. The whole variable domain, remainder taken from reference TRBV30 and TRBJ2-2, is SQTIHQWPATLVQPVGSPLSLECTVEGTSNPNLYWYRQAAGRGLQLLFYSVGIGQISSEVPQNLSASRPQDRQFILSSKKLLLSDSGFYLCAWGGGLALNTGELFFGEGSRLTVL.

The chain combines TRBV6-1 with TRBJ1-6, with D unresolved. CDR1 and CDR2 from the germline V gene are MNHNS and SASEGT. V was shortened by 1 base and J by 10 bases, with 17 bases between the two germline ends. The CDR3 covers 16 residues. This chain's CDR3 is CASSEDPPGFGSPLHF. The DNA of the CDR3 is TGTGCCAGCAGTGAAGATCCCCCGGGCTTCGGCTCACCCCTCCACTTT.

About this clone: At the DNA level, this CDR3 is encoded by other sequences in the same sample as well. CDR3 loop: CSAATEYEQYF. The CDR3 coding sequence is TGCAGTGCTGCGACGGAATACGAGCAGTACTTC. The genes are TRBV20-1 and TRBJ2-7; D is uncertain. The germline V gene encodes CDR1 DFQATT and CDR2 SNEGSKA (reference sequence). The ends were cut back, 5 bases at V and 4 bases at J, with 9 bases in the middle. The CDR3 runs 11 residues.

The genes are TRBV7-9 and TRBJ2-1, with D possibly TRBD2 on 5 matching bases. Germline CDR1 reads SEHNR; CDR2 reads FQNEAQ (reference sequence). The CDR3 spans 14 residues. V was clipped by 4 bases and J by 6 bases, with 13 bases between them. CDR3 DNA: TGTGCCAGCAGCTCGCCTCTAGCAACCAATGAGCAGTTCTTC. Its translation is CASSSPLATNEQFF.

Only one count was recorded for this clone. V usage is TRBV23-1 and J usage is TRBJ1-1; no clear D. TRBV23-1 is known as an ORF, though its function is uncertain. The V end lost 0 bases, the J end lost 5 bases, and 7 bases lay between the germline ends. CDR3 length: 13 residues. The CDR3 protein is CASSQSSWTEAFF. CDR3 in DNA: TGCGCCAGCAGTCAATCGAGCTGGACTGAAGCTTTCTTT.

This sequence joins TRBV19 and TRBJ2-6; tentatively, D is TRBD1 (6 bases). Trimming took 5 bases from V and 1 from J, leaving 15 bases between them. The length of the CDR3 is 17 residues. The germline CDR1 and CDR2 sequences are LNHDA and SQIVND (reference sequence). CDR3 loop: CASSLTGFRSGANVLTF. The CDR3 DNA reads as TGTGCCAGTAGTTTGACAGGTTTTCGGTCTGGGGCCAACGTCCTGACTTTC.

This chain uses TRBV30 with TRBJ1-2; D call uncertain. The V end lost 0 bases, the J end lost 4 bases, and 6 bases lay between the germline ends. CDR1 GTSNPN and CDR2 SVGIG come from the germline V gene (reference sequence). CDR3 size: 12 residues. This chain's CDR3 is CAWSVPPYGYTF. As DNA, the CDR3 is TGTGCCTGGAGTGTACCGCCCTATGGCTACACCTTC. Based on the CDR3 plus reference TRBV30 and TRBJ1-2, the full variable domain is SQTIHQWPATLVQPVGSPLSLECTVEGTSNPNLYWYRQAAGRGLQLLFYSVGIGQISSEVPQNLSASRPQDRQFILSSKKLLLSDSGFYLCAWSVPPYGYTFGSGTRLTVV.

The chain couples TRBV18 to TRBJ2-1; maybe TRBD1 (5 bases). The V and J ends lost 0 bases and 8 bases respectively, with 14 bases between them. CDR3 length: 15 residues. Germline V gene sequence: CDR1 KGHSH, CDR2 LQKENI. The CDR3 here is CASSPPDMRLDEQFF. The CDR3 coding sequence is TGTGCCAGCTCACCACCGGACATGCGTCTCGATGAGCAGTTCTTC.

A single count supports this clone. V is TRBV2 and J is TRBJ2-2; 10 nucleotides match TRBD2. The junction had 5 bases not matched to a gene; V was cut back by 4 bases and J by 6 bases. Germline V gives CDR1 SNHLY, CDR2 FYNNEI. This CDR3 is built from 15 residues. CDR3 sequence (DNA): TGTGCCAGCAGTGGGCTAGCGGGAGTCCCCGGGGAGCTGTTTTTT. Translating it yields CASSGLAGVPGELFF.

The J gene is TRBJ2-7, the V gene TRBV28; the D gene is possibly TRBD1 (5 bases). CDR3 length: 13 residues. Germline V gene sequence: CDR1 MDHEN, CDR2 SYDVKM. The V and J ends lost 5 bases and 2 bases respectively, with 10 bases between them. The CDR3 DNA reads as TGTGCCAGCAGTACACAGGAGACCTACGAGCAGTACTTC. Protein sequence: CASSTQETYEQYF.

CDR3 DNA: TGTGCCAGCAGCTTGGGTATGGGGCAGGGTGAACCCCAGCATTTT. Translating gives CASSLGMGQGEPQHF. The V and J genes are TRBV5-4 and TRBJ1-5; possibly TRBD1 for D (5 bases). The germline CDR1 and CDR2 sequences are SGHNT and YYREEE (reference sequence). CDR3 size: 15 residues. The V gene lost 0 bases and the J gene lost 10 bases, with 17 bases spanning the gap.

This rearrangement joins TRBV30 to TRBJ2-1; D is undetermined. Germline loops: CDR1 GTSNPN, CDR2 SVGIG (reference sequence). V shed 1 base and J shed 3 bases, with 10 bases lying between them. The CDR3 has 14 amino acids. The CDR3 loop is CAWSGSNGYNEQFF. In nucleotides, the CDR3 is TGTGCCTGGAGTGGAAGCAACGGCTACAATGAGCAGTTCTTC.

This chain connects TRBV3-1 (or the pseudogene TRBV3-2) to TRBJ2-5; TRBD1 matches at 8 bases. The CDR3 covers 16 residues. Germline loops: CDR1 LGHDT, CDR2 YNNKEL (reference sequence). J gave up 5 bases and V 0 bases, and 8 bases lay outside the gene matches. CDR3 residues: CASSQDGWTGMETQYF. The DNA for the CDR3 is TGTGCCAGCAGCCAAGATGGCTGGACAGGGATGGAGACCCAGTACTTC.

V gene TRBV28 combines with J gene TRBJ2-1; 7 nucleotides agree with TRBD1. V was pared by 7 bases and J by 6 bases, with 9 bases of the junction left unmatched. The CDR3 is 14 residues long. Germline CDR1 is MDHEN and CDR2 is SYDVKM. The CDR3 bases are TGTGCCAGCAATGAGGGGGCGCGGATCAATGAGCAGTTCTTC. Translated, it gives CASNEGARINEQFF. The complete variable domain, with remaining parts taken from reference TRBV28 and TRBJ2-1, reads DVKVTQSSRYLVKRTGEKVFLECVQDMDHENMFWYRQDPGLGLRLIYFSYDVKMKEKGDIPEGYSVSREKKERFSLILESASTNQTSMYLCASNEGARINEQFFGPGTRLTVL.

This chain connects TRBV5-1 to TRBJ1-3; the D is unclear. V was pared by 4 bases and J by 0 bases, with 11 bases between. The CDR3 loop spans 15 amino acids. Germline V CDR1 and CDR2: SGHRS, YFSETQ. DNA of the CDR3: TGCGCCAGCAGCCGAGACTTTAGCTCTGGAAACACCATATATTTT. This encodes CASSRDFSSGNTIYF. Using reference TRBV5-1 and TRBJ1-3 for the parts outside the CDR3, the full variable domain is KAGVTQTPRYLIKTRGQQVTLSCSPISGHRSVSWYQQTPGQGLQFLFEYFSETQRNKGNFPGRFSGRQFSNSRSEMNVSTLELGDSALYLCASSRDFSSGNTIYFGEGSWLTVV.

This chain links TRBV5-1 with TRBJ2-7; D may be TRBD1 (6 bases). Germline CDR1 and CDR2: SGHRS and YFSETQ. With 0 bases removed from V and 6 bases from J, the gap between germline ends came to 13 bases. The CDR3 runs to 14 residues. DNA of the CDR3: TGCGCCAGCAGCTTGGCAGGGGATCTACGCGAGCAGTACTTC. Protein sequence: CASSLAGDLREQYF.

V is TRBV29-1 and J is TRBJ2-5, with 9 bases aligning to TRBD1. From germline, CDR1 is SQVTM and CDR2 ANQGSEA. V lost 7 bases and J lost 6; bases outside the gene matches: 9. This CDR3 has 13 amino acids. This CDR3 reads CSGTGTGNQTQYF. CDR3 DNA sequence: TGCAGCGGGACCGGGACAGGGAATCAGACCCAGTACTTC.

This chain joins TRBV19 and TRBJ1-1; 8 nucleotides match TRBD1. J lost 11 bases, V lost 3 bases, and 20 bases had no gene match. The germline CDR1 and CDR2 sequences are LNHDA and SQIVND (reference sequence). The CDR3 consists of 17 residues. The CDR3 DNA reads as TGTGCCAGTAGTATCAGACGTCCCGGGACAGGATCCTATGGCGCTTTCTTT. Amino acids: CASSIRRPGTGSYGAFF.

V and J are TRBV9 and TRBJ2-1, with a weak D call TRBD1 (6 bases). This CDR3 is 13 amino acids long. Trimming pared 1 base from V and 8 bases from J, leaving 10 bases between. Germline V lookup: CDR1 SGDLS, CDR2 YYNGEE. CDR3 loop: CASSVTDRHEQFF. CDR3 sequence (DNA): TGTGCCAGCAGCGTAACCGACAGGCATGAGCAGTTCTTC.

The chain links TRBV28 to TRBJ1-6; D uncertain. Germline values: CDR1 MDHEN, CDR2 SYDVKM. This CDR3 comprises 12 residues. Trimming left V 5 bases short and J 8 bases short, with 7 bases between. The CDR3 DNA reads TGTGCCAGCAGTCCCCCGCATTCACCCCTCCACTTT. Protein: CASSPPHSPLHF.

V usage is TRBV6-5 and J usage is TRBJ2-2; D gene ambiguous. Germline V gene sequence: CDR1 MNHEY, CDR2 SVGAGI. V dropped 6 bases and J dropped 3 bases, with 5 bases sitting between them. CDR3 length: 12 amino acids. CDR3 DNA sequence: TGTGCCAGCAGAACAGACACCGGGGAGCTGTTTTTT. It codes for CASRTDTGELFF.

This clone came up a few times. The gene calls are TRBV19 and TRBJ1-2; 7 positions match TRBD1. CDR1 LNHDA and CDR2 SQIVND come from the germline V gene (reference sequence). V was pared by 3 bases and J by 1 base, with 5 bases of the junction left unmatched. CDR3 length equals 15 residues. In DNA, the CDR3 is TGTGCCAGTAGTATCTCGGGACAGATTAACTATGGCTACACCTTC. Residues: CASSISGQINYGYTF.

The count of this clone is one. This sequence joins TRBV3-1 (or the pseudogene TRBV3-2) and TRBJ2-7; 7 bases line up with TRBD1. Germline V gene sequence: CDR1 LGHDT, CDR2 YNNKEL (reference sequence). The CDR3 covers 14 residues. V was clipped by 4 bases and J by 3 bases; unmatched bases: 6. This CDR3 is CASSPGTVIYEQYF. CDR3 coding DNA: TGTGCCAGCAGCCCTGGGACAGTGATCTACGAGCAGTACTTC.

The rearrangement uses TRBV6-5 and TRBJ1-2; 7 bases align to TRBD1. V was pared by 6 bases and J by 8 bases, with 12 bases of the junction left unmatched. Germline V gene data show CDR1 as MNHEY and CDR2 as SVGAGI. There are 14 residues in the CDR3. CDR3 DNA sequence: TGTGCCAGCAGAGACTACAGGGGTTCAGAGGGCTACACCTTC. Protein product: CASRDYRGSEGYTF.

The chain combines TRBV28 with TRBJ1-1, with unresolved D. This CDR3 is 14 amino acids long. Germline V gene data show CDR1 as MDHEN and CDR2 as SYDVKM. V was clipped by 2 bases and J by 0 bases, with 7 bases between them. CDR3 in amino acids: CASSLGGMNTEAFF. CDR3 DNA: TGTGCCAGCAGTTTAGGAGGGATGAACACTGAAGCTTTCTTT. The variable domain in full, completed from reference TRBV28 and TRBJ1-1, reads DVKVTQSSRYLVKRTGEKVFLECVQDMDHENMFWYRQDPGLGLRLIYFSYDVKMKEKGDIPEGYSVSREKKERFSLILESASTNQTSMYLCASSLGGMNTEAFFGQGTRLTVV.

This clone came up once. This chain joins TRBV7-9 and TRBJ1-2; D is unclear. This CDR3 contains 14 residues. Germline assignment: CDR1 SEHNR and CDR2 FQNEAQ (reference sequence). The V gene lost 5 bases and the J gene lost 5 bases, with 15 bases spanning the gap. CDR3 amino acids: CASSLPGTGYGYTF. The CDR3 coding sequence is TGTGCCAGCAGCCTCCCGGGAACGGGTTATGGCTACACCTTC.

This chain connects TRBV9 to TRBJ1-4; D not certain. The germline gives CDR1 SGDLS, CDR2 YYNGEE. V gave up 3 bases and J gave up 4 bases, with 13 bases separating them. This CDR3 has 15 residues. CDR3 residues: CASSGRTWGNEKLFF. The CDR3, as DNA: TGTGCCAGCAGCGGTAGAACGTGGGGTAATGAAAAACTGTTTTTT.